This T cell receptor (beta chain) came from a study of chemoradiotherapy in HPV16-positive cancers. Using immunoSEQ multiplex PCR, the repertoire was profiled, and TCRdb retains in-frame clones only, with some absent. The sample contains about 20,000 clones, roughly 91% of which appear only once. Trimming took off 3 bases at V and 0 bases at J, with 19 bases between the two ends. CDR3 length: 17 amino acids. Germline V gives CDR1 SGHNT, CDR2 YYREEE (reference sequence). This receptor was obtained from a human donor with HPV-associated anogenital cancer. Sample: blood, taken from a patient who underwent chemoradiotherapy. The rearrangement uses TRBV5-4 and TRBJ2-7; TRBD1 or TRBD2 may be the D gene (5 bases each). The CDR3 sequence: CASSSGGGWTGSYEQYF. The CDR3 DNA reads TGTGCCAGCAGCTCCGGTGGGGGATGGACGGGCTCCTACGAGCAGTACTTC. The full variable domain, rest sourced from reference TRBV5-4 and TRBJ2-7, is ETGVTQSPTHLIKTRGQQVTLRCSSQSGHNTVSWYQQALGQGPQFIFQYYREEENGRGNFPPRFSGLQFPNYSSELNVNALELDDSALYLCASSSGGGWTGSYEQYFGPGTRLTVT.